The rows below give T cell receptor beta chains drawn from one sample of a study of shared clonotypes between healthy human individuals. Profiling relied on immunoSEQ multiplex PCR, and the TCRdb table lists in-frame clones only, not all of them. The table shows 2 million to 2.5 million clones, with about 94% occurring only once. The sample taken for sequencing was naive CD4+ T cells sorted from blood. The receptors derive from a man between 18 and 29 years old in good health. CDR3s leave out the opening cysteine and the closing phenylalanine or tryptophan.

TRBV6-1	ASSEETGDRSPLH
TRBV9	ASSVGSGVGTGELF
TRBV9	ASSVSSGSSYEQY
TRBV18	ASSPSRQGLNTEAF
TRBV28	ASRPTKRASTDTQY
TRBV2	ASTVGQVSDTQY
TRBV4-1	ASSQGGNTYNEQF
TRBV6-1	ASRIGTGDGYT
TRBV4-1	ASSQGPDRANEQC
TRBV6-5	ASSSGTMSSPLH
TRBV10-3	AISPGQGVNEQY
TRBV10-3	AISNGQGSYEQY
TRBV6-1	ASSKTGFSNQPQH
TRBV19	ASSPQGIDNQPQH
TRBV25-1	ASSESGLYEQY
TRBV25-1	ASSATGSNQPQH
TRBV6-5	ASSLTGLSNQPQH
TRBV10-3	AVAPSGNKAYEQY
TRBV10-3	AISESAANYGYT
TRBV29-1	STGLAGPYNEQF
TRBV30	AWSQSTDTQY
TRBV11-2	ASSLSTGLGQETQY
TRBV7-2	ASSRQVWGETQY
TRBV6-6	ASSRPGGRETQY
TRBV10-1	ASSEGTQFYEQY
TRBV7-2	ASSLSWATDTQY
TRBV18	ASSSNRDLTGELF
TRBV5-1	ASSLAPGQGTTGELF
TRBV6-5	ASSLTGDPRNYGYT
TRBV6-1	ASSEEVTANYGYT
TRBV7-9	ASSFKQGQVGKLF
TRBV6-5	ASRRDGSTEAF
TRBV9	ASSGWGKLGANTGELF
TRBV7-6	ASSLGTGPNEKLF
TRBV5-1	ASSFSGAGETQY
TRBV7-2	ASSVRRSNTEAF
TRBV5-1	ASSFGTGLYTEAF
TRBV18	ASSPGRAEVNTEAF
TRBV18	ASSPPDRTYEQY
TRBV18	ASSPQILVRDGQPQH